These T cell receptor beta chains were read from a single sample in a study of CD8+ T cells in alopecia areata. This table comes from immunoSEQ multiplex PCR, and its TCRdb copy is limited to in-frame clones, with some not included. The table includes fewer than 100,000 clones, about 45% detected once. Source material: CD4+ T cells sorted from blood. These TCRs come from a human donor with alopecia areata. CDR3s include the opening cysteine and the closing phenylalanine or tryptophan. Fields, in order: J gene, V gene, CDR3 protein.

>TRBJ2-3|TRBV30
CAWWATDTQYF
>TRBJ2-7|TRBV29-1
CSVAGANYEQYF
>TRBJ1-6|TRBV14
CASSQGEGTPLHF
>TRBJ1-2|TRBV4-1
CASSQGNYGYTF
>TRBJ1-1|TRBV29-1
CSAQSGRTNTEAFF
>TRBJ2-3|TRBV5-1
CASSLVRVLGTDTQYF
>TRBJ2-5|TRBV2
CASRTETQYF
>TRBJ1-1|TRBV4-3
CASSQREGNTEAFF
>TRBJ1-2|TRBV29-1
CSVGQDSLGF
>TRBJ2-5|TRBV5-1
CASSSHGTLTQETQYF
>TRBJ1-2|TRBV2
CASSTTGSYGYTF
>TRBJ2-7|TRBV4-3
CASSQAHSGYEQYF
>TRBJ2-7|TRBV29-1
CSVRTASYEQYF
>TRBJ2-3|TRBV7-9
CASSGGTGGTQYF
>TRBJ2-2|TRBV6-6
CASSLEDTGELFF
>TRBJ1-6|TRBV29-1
CSVGQGYNSPLHF
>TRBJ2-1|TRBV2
CASAGQGNEQFF
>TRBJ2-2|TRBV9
CASSVVGSVLNTGELFF
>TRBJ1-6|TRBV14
CASSQTQGFYSPLHF
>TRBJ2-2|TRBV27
CASRGPTVTGELFF
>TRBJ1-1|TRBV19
CASSMTENTEAFF
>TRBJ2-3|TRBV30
CAWTSGGDTQYF
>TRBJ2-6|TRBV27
CARTVVLTF
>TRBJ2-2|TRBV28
CASREWTANTGELFF
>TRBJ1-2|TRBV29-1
CSATGNYGYTF
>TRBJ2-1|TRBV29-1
CSGGGDVGYNEQFF
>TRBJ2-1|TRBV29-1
CSTLASSGFNEQFF
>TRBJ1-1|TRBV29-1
CSVEGARDRVRGEAFF
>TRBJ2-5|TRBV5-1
CASSLVRTTQETQYF
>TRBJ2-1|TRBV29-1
CSVEKSSYNEQFF
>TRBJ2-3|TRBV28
CASSFGSGSTDTQYF
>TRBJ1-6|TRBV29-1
CSVILEGFSPLHF
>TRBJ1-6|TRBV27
CASSRPDSPLHF
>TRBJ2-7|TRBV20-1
CSAREYAEQYF
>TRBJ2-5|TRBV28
CASSRDREKETQYF
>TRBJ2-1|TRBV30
CAWGGYNEQFF
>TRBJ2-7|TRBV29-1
CSVYRTGGYEQYF
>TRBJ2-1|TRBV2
CASSGGAGSPSYNEQFF
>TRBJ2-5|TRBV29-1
CSAGTRETQYF
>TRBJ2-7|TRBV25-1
CASSRRQVHEQYF
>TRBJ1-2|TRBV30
CAWSPLLSHGYTF